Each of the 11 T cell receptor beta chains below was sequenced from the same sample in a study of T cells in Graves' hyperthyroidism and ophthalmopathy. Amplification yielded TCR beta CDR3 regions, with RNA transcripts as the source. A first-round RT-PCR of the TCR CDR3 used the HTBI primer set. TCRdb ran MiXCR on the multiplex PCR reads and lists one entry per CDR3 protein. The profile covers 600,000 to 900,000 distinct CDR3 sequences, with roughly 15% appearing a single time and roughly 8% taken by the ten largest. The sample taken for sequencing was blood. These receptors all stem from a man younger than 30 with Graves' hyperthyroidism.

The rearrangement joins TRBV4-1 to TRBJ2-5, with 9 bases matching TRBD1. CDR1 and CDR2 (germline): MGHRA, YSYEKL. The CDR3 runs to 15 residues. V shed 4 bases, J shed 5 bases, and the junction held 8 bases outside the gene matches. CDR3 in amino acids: CASSPIQGAGETQYF. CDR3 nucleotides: TGCGCCAGCAGCCCAATACAGGGGGCAGGGGAGACCCAGTACTTC.

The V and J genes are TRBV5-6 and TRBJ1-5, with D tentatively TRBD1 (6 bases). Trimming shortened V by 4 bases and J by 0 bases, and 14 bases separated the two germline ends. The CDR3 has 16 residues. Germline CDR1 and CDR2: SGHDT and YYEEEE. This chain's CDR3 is CASSKLDSPSNQPQHF. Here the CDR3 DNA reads TGTGCCAGCAGCAAGCTGGACAGCCCTAGCAATCAGCCCCAGCATTTT.

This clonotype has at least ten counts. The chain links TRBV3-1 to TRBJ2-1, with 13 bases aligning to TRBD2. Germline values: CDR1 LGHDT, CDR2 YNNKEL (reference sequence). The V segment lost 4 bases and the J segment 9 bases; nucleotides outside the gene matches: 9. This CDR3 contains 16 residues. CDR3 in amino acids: CASSPRLAGGLGEQFF. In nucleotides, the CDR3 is TGTGCCAGCAGCCCCCGACTAGCGGGAGGTCTGGGTGAGCAGTTCTTC.

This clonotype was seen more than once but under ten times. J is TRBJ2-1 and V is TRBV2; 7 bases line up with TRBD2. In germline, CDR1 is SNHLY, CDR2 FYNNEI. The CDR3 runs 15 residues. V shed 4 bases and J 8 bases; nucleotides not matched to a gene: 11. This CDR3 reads CASSVGTKRGDEQFF. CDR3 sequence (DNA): TGTGCCAGCAGTGTAGGGACTAAAAGAGGAGATGAGCAGTTCTTC.

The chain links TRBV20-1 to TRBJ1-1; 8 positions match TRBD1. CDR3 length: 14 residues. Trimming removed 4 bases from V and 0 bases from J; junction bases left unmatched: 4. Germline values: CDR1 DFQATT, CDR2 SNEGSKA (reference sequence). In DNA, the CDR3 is TGCAGTGCTACACCAGGGGGCCTGAACACTGAAGCTTTCTTT. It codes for CSATPGGLNTEAFF.

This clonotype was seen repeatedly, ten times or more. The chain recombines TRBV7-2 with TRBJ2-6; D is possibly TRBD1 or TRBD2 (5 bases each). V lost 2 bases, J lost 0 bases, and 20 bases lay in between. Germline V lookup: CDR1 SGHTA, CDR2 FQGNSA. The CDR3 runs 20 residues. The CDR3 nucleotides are TGTGCCAGCAGCTTACGGACGGGGCTGGGGCTCAGCTCTGGGGCCAACGTCCTGACTTTC. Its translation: CASSLRTGLGLSSGANVLTF.

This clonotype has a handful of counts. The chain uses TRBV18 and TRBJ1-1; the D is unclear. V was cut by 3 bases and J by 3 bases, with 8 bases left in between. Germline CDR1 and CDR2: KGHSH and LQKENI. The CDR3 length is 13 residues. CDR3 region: CASSPTDDTEAFF. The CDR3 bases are TGTGCCAGCTCACCCACGGACGACACTGAAGCTTTCTTT.

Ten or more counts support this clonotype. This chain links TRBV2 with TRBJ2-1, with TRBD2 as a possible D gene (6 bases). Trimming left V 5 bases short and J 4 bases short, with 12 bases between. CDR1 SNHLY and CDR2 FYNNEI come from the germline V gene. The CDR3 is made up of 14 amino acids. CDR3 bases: TGTGCCAGCAGTCCGTATAGCGGATACAATGAGCAGTTCTTC. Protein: CASSPYSGYNEQFF.

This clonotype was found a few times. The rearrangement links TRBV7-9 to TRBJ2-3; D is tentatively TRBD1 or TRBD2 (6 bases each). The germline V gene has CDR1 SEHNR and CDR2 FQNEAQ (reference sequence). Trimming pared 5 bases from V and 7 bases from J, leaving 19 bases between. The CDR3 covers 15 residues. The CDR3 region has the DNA TGTGCCAGCAGCCCAGGGGAGGCGGGGATGAATACGCAGTATTTT. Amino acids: CASSPGEAGMNTQYF.

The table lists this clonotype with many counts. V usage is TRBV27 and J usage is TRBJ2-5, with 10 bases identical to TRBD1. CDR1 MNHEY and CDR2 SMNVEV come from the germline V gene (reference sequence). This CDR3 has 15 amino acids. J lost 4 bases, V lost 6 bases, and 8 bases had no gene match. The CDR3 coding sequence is TGTGCCAGCAGCCCGGGACAGGGGATATCAGAGACCCAGTACTTC. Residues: CASSPGQGISETQYF.

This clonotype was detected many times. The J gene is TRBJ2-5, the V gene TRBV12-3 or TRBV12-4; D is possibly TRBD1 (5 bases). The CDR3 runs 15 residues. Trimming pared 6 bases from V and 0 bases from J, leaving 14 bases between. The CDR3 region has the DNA TGTGCCAGCAGCCCTTATGGGGCGTACCAAGAGACCCAGTACTTC. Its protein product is CASSPYGAYQETQYF.